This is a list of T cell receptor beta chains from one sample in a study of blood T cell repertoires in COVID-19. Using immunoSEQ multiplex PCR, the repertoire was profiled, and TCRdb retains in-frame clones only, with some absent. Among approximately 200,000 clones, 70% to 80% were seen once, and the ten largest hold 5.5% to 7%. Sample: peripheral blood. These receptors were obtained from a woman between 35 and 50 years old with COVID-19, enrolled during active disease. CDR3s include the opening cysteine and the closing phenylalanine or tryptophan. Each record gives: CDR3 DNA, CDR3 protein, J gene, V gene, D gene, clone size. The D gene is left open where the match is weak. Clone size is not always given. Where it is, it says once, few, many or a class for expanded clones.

TGTGCCAGCAGTGATAACAGGGGGAGCAATCAGCCCCAGCATTTT,CASSDNRGSNQPQHF,TRBJ1-5,TRBV2,TRBD1,few
TGTGCCAGCAGCTCACCCCGGGGAGACTATGGCTACACCTTC,CASSSPRGDYGYTF,TRBJ1-2,TRBV7-8,.,.
TGTGCCAGCAGCTCATCTTACAGGGCTGGGGCCAACGTCCTGACTTTC,CASSSSYRAGANVLTF,TRBJ2-6,TRBV7-9,.,.
TGTGCCAGCAGCGTAGGGGCAGGGGCCGGAGAGACCCAGTACTTC,CASSVGAGAGETQYF,TRBJ2-5,TRBV9,.,.
TGTGCCAGCAGTTGGGGGGTCGGAGAGACCCAGTACTTC,CASSWGVGETQYF,TRBJ2-5,TRBV12-3/TRBV12-4,.,.
TGTGCCAGCAGCTTAACGGGGGGGCGTGAGACCCAGTACTTC,CASSLTGGRETQYF,TRBJ2-5,TRBV7-3,.,.
TGTGCCAGCAGTTACGACAGAGGCTACGAGCAGTACTTC,CASSYDRGYEQYF,TRBJ2-7,TRBV6-5,.,.
TGCGCCAGCAGCTTGGTAGGGGGAGAGAACACTGAAGCTTTCTTT,CASSLVGGENTEAFF,TRBJ1-1,TRBV5-1,.,.
TGTGCCAGCAGCCAAGACGGTCTGGGACTTCGGGAGACCCAGTACTTC,CASSQDGLGLRETQYF,TRBJ2-5,TRBV14,.,.
TGCGCCAGCAGCTTGGATACCGGCACCGGGGAGCTGTTTTTT,CASSLDTGTGELFF,TRBJ2-2,TRBV5-1,.,once
TGTGCCAGCAGCCCCACGATTATACAGGGGGCTTCTGAAGCTTTCTTT,CASSPTIIQGASEAFF,TRBJ1-1,TRBV5-4,TRBD1,.
TGCGCCAGCAGCCTCGGACAGCACACAGATACGCAGTATTTT,CASSLGQHTDTQYF,TRBJ2-3,TRBV5-1,.,.
TGTGCCAGCAGTTTATTTTGGGGGGGAAACTATGGCTACACCTTC,CASSLFWGGNYGYTF,TRBJ1-2,TRBV27,.,.
TGTGCCAGCTCACGTTCTGGACAGCAAGAGACCCAGTACTTC,CASSRSGQQETQYF,TRBJ2-5,TRBV18,.,.
TGCGCCAGCAGCCAACATCGGGGGGGCGCGGCGAACACCGGGGAGCTGTTTTTT,CASSQHRGGAANTGELFF,TRBJ2-2,TRBV4-1,TRBD2,.
TGTGCCAGCTCACCCGGGTCGAGGGGGCTGAGGGACGAGCAGTACTTC,CASSPGSRGLRDEQYF,TRBJ2-7,TRBV18,TRBD1,few
TGCGCCAGCAGGGGTACATCGACAGGGAAGGACGAGCAGTACTTC,CASRGTSTGKDEQYF,TRBJ2-7,TRBV10-2,TRBD1,.
TGTGCCAGCTCACCCGGGACTAGCGCCTTCAATGAGCAGTTCTTC,CASSPGTSAFNEQFF,TRBJ2-1,TRBV18,TRBD2,.
TGTGCTAGTGGTTTGGTAGAGACAGGGCGCTATGGCTACACCTTC,CASGLVETGRYGYTF,TRBJ1-2,TRBV12-5,TRBD1,many
TGTGCCTGGTCCGGGACAGTCACAGATACGCAGTATTTT,CAWSGTVTDTQYF,TRBJ2-3,TRBV30,TRBD1,.
TGTGCCAGCAGTTTAACCGGGACAGGGGTTGGTGGCTACACCTTC,CASSLTGTGVGGYTF,TRBJ1-2,TRBV6-2/TRBV6-3,TRBD1,.
TGTGCCAGCAGTTTACGGGTTTCCGGGTTGGGCGAGCAGTACTTC,CASSLRVSGLGEQYF,TRBJ2-7,TRBV27,.,once
TGTGCCAGCAGCCTCGGGACTAGCGGGACTGCGGCATACGAGCAGTACTTC,CASSLGTSGTAAYEQYF,TRBJ2-7,TRBV11-2,TRBD2,.
TGTGCCAGCAGTGACCCGGGGTCTGACTCCTACGAGCAGTACTTC,CASSDPGSDSYEQYF,TRBJ2-7,TRBV2,.,.
TGTGCCAGCTCCCTCAGGAATATCAAAAGTGCACCCCTCCACTTT,CASSLRNIKSAPLHF,TRBJ1-6,TRBV6-5,.,.
TGCGCCAGCAGCTTGGATCCAGGGAGGGGTGAAAAACTGTTTTTT,CASSLDPGRGEKLFF,TRBJ1-4,TRBV5-1,.,few
TGTGCCAGCAGCCTAGATTGGGGACTGCCTCACTTC,CASSLDWGLPHF,TRBJ2-5,TRBV5-8,.,.
TGTGCCAGCAGCTCCGACAGGGGGACCTACAATGAGCAGTTCTTC,CASSSDRGTYNEQFF,TRBJ2-1,TRBV7-8,TRBD1,few
TGTGCCAGCAGGTACCCTACTAACTATGGCTACACCTTC,CASRYPTNYGYTF,TRBJ1-2,TRBV6-2/TRBV6-3,.,.
TGCAGTGCAAACTACGGAGGCTACACCTTC,CSANYGGYTF,TRBJ1-2,TRBV20-1,.,.
TGTGCCAGTAGTCCGTCACTAGCGGGGGATAACGAGCAGTACTTC,CASSPSLAGDNEQYF,TRBJ2-7,TRBV19,TRBD2,.
TGCGCCAGCAGGGAAGCGGGGGGGCCGACCTACAATGAGCAGTTCTTC,CASREAGGPTYNEQFF,TRBJ2-1,TRBV5-1,TRBD2,.
TGTGCCAGCAGCTTACTCCAGACCTACGAGCAGTACTTC,CASSLLQTYEQYF,TRBJ2-7,TRBV11-2,.,few
TGCGCCAGCAGCTTGATTAGCGGGGGGGCCTACGAGCAGTACTTC,CASSLISGGAYEQYF,TRBJ2-7,TRBV5-1,TRBD2,.
TGCGCCAGCGCCGACGGGGGACAGCAAGAGACCCAGTACTTC,CASADGGQQETQYF,TRBJ2-5,TRBV5-1,.,.
TGCGCCAGCAGCTTGGGTAGGGGAACTAATGAGCAGTTCTTC,CASSLGRGTNEQFF,TRBJ2-1,TRBV5-1,.,.
TGCGCCAGCAGCCAAGATGTTAGCGGGGCCTACAATGAGCAGTTCTTC,CASSQDVSGAYNEQFF,TRBJ2-1,TRBV4-1,TRBD2,.
TGCGCCAGCAGCTCCGGACTAGCGGGAGGCTTATACTACAATGAGCAGTTCTTC,CASSSGLAGGLYYNEQFF,TRBJ2-1,TRBV10-2,TRBD2,.
TGCAGCGTTGAAGGGGCGGGAGGGAACACAGATACGCAGTATTTT,CSVEGAGGNTDTQYF,TRBJ2-3,TRBV29-1,TRBD2,.
TGTGCCAGCAGCTGGGCCCCCGACAGGGCCTACGAGCAGTACTTC,CASSWAPDRAYEQYF,TRBJ2-7,TRBV7-2,TRBD1,few
TGTGCCTGGGCTACAGCATCTGGAAACACCATATATTTT,CAWATASGNTIYF,TRBJ1-3,TRBV30,.,.